One TCR beta chain is described in this entry. This clonotype was seen a handful of times. Which antigen it targets is not known. Here the CDR3 omits its conserved ending phenylalanine or tryptophan, so a read error is the likely source. With termini counted, the CDR3 has 14 amino acids. Only the CDR3 part of the read is kept: 42 bases, read in frame from the first base. V is clipped by 5 bases and J by 0 bases, and the sequence between their germline boundaries is 11 bases long. CDR1 is given as SQVTM and CDR2 as ANQGSEA, both from the germline V gene. These data come from a study (dated by TCRdb to about 2015). Describing the broader study: Whether tumor-infiltrating Tregs in breast cancer are recruited from blood Tregs or converted in situ from other CD4+ T cell subsets was tested. The research as a whole found: The TCR gene usage of tumor memory CD4+ T cells clustered together with blood and lymph node memory CD4+ cells and with lymph node naive CD4+ cells. The greatest overlap of tumor-infiltrating Treg TCR alpha and beta sequences was observed with tumor naive CD4+ T cells, followed by blood naive CD4+ T cells. The larger-cohort validation was restricted to a single TCR beta V-J rearrangement rather than whole repertoires.

Amplification of full-length TCR variable regions was done by 5' RACE PCR using constant-region reverse primers, and this step was followed by semi-nested PCR with Nested Universal Primer A. The ReliaPrep RNA Cell Miniprep System was used to extract total RNA, which was then reverse transcribed into 5'RACE-ready cDNA with the SMARTer RACE 5'/3' Kit. Multiplex adaptors were used to barcode the full-length TCR alpha and beta libraries, which were then sequenced on an Illumina MiSeq. The published analysis was carried out like this. For each of nine subset-tissue groups, sequencing data from the five patients were pooled, and the groups were compared by unsupervised clustering of TCR gene usage. The Morisita-Horn index was used to calculate repertoire similarity, with shared sequences weighted according to their contribution to each repertoire. In TCRdb, the public reads were trimmed at Q25 with fastp and aligned with MiXCR, with productive beta chains retained. Each entry is one CDR3 protein sequence, shown with its most common DNA and genes. These V and J calls rely on TCRdb rather than the paper's analysis. The sample records about 40,000 distinct CDR3 sequences, around 18% of which are singletons. 2.5% to 3% of the sample is in the top ten clones.

To purify naive CD4+ T cells, the Miltenyi Naive CD4+ T Cell Isolation kit was used, and CD25 microbeads served to deplete Tregs. Tregs, naive and memory CD4+ T cells from tumor, blood and ipsilateral draining lymph nodes of a handful of breast cancer patients underwent full-length TCR alpha and beta sequencing. Tumor tissue and lymph nodes obtained by ipsilateral axillary dissection were perfused with PBS, cut into small pieces and digested using collagenase I and hyaluronidase. Ficoll density gradient centrifugation was used to isolate mononuclear cells from lymph nodes or from 45 to 50 ml of peripheral blood. Sorted cell populations were confirmed by FACS to exceed 90% purity.

Sequenced material: naive CD4+ T cells sorted from a lymph node. The cell subset or site label, as the study defines it: naive CD4+ T cells, CD4+CD45RA+CD25-. Recombination joined TRBV29-1 with TRBJ1-3; TRBD1 is possibly the D segment (5 matching bases). The origin of this receptor is a female donor with breast cancer. CDR3 loop: CSVWTPSSGNTIYL. The DNA reads as follows: TGCAGCGTTTGGACACCCAGCTCTGGAAACACCATATATTTG.